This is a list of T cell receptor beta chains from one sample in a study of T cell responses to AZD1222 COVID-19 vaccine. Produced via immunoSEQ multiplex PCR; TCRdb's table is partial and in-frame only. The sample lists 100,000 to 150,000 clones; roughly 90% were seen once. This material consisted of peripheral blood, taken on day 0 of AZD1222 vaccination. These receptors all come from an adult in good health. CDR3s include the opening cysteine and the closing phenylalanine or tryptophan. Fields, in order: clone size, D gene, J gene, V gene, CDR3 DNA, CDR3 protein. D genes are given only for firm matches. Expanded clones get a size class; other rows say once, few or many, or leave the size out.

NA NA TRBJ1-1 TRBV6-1 TGTGCCAGCAGTGAAGGAGGGATTGTGAGGATGAACACTGAAGCTTTCTTT CASSEGGIVRMNTEAFF
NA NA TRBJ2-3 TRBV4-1 TGCGCCAGCAGCCAAGATGCGGGACAAGGGACAGATACGCAGTATTTT CASSQDAGQGTDTQYF
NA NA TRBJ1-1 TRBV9 TGTGCCAGCAGCGGGGATGAAGCTTTCTTT CASSGDEAFF
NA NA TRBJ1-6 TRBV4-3 TGCGCCAGCAGCCAAGCCGACAGCCAGCGCTCACCCCTCCACTTT CASSQADSQRSPLHF
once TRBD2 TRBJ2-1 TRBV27 TGTGCCAGCAGTATAGCGGGAAGCAATGAGCAGTTCTTC CASSIAGSNEQFF
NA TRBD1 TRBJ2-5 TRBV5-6 TGTGCCAGCAGTCGTACCACCCCGGGACAGGGCGACTGGGAGACCCAGTACTTC CASSRTTPGQGDWETQYF
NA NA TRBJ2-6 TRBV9 TGTGCCAGCAGCGTAGTCCCCCAAGGGGCCAACGTCCTGACTTTC CASSVVPQGANVLTF
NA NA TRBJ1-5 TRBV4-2 TGTGCCAGCAGCCAAGGTAGTCAGCCCCAGCATTTT CASSQGSQPQHF
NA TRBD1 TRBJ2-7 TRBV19 TGTGCCAGTAGTATCCAGGACAGGTTTACCTACGAGCAGTACTTC CASSIQDRFTYEQYF
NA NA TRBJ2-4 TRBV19 TGTGCCAGTAGTATGACAGGCAACGTAGCCAAAAACATTCAGTACTTC CASSMTGNVAKNIQYF
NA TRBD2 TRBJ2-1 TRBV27 TGTGCCAGCAGTTGGACTAGCGGGAGTAATGAGCAGTTCTTC CASSWTSGSNEQFF
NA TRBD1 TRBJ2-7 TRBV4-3 TGCGCCAGCAGCCAAGACAGGGGGCAGAACGAGCAGTACTTC CASSQDRGQNEQYF
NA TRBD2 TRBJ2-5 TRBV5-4 TGTGCCAGCACCCAAACTAGCGAGCCTCAAGAGACCCAGTACTTC CASTQTSEPQETQYF
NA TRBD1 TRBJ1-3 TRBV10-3 TGTGCCATCAGTCCGGGACAGGGGGCTGGAAACACCATATATTTT CAISPGQGAGNTIYF
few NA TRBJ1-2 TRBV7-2 TGTGCCAGCAGCCCCCGGGGGGAGTCGTATGGCTACACCTTC CASSPRGESYGYTF
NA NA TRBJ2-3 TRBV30 TGTGCCTGGAGTGCCACAGATACGCAGTATTTT CAWSATDTQYF
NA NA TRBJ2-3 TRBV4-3 TGCGCCAGCAGCCAAGAAGGGCAGGTGACGCAGTATTTT CASSQEGQVTQYF
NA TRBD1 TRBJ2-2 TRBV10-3 TGTGCCATCAACCCCGGGACAGGGAACACCGGGGAGCTGTTTTTT CAINPGTGNTGELFF
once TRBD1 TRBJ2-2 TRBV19 TGTGCCAGTAGTCGGACAGGGCTCACCGGGGAGCTGTTTTTT CASSRTGLTGELFF
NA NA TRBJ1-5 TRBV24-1 TGTGCCACCAGTGATGCAGGGGCTAGCAATCAGCCCCAGCATTTT CATSDAGASNQPQHF
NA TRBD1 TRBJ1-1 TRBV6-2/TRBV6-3 TGTGCCAGCAGTTGGGGACAGGTGATGTTTGGTGAAGCTTTCTTT CASSWGQVMFGEAFF
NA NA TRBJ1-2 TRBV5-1 TGCGCCAGCAGCTTTTCAAGCTATGGCTACACCTTC CASSFSSYGYTF
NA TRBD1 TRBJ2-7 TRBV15 TGTGCCACCAGCAGAGTAGGGGGACAGGGGTCTTACGAGCAGTACTTC CATSRVGGQGSYEQYF
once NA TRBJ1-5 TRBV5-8 TGTGCCAGCAGCTCTTGGACAGCTAATCAGCCCCAGCATTTT CASSSWTANQPQHF
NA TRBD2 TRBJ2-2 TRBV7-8 TGTGCCAGCAGCTTAGGGTGGGAACTAGCGGGAGTTTTCACCGGGGAGCTGTTTTTT CASSLGWELAGVFTGELFF
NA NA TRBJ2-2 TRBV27 TGTGCCAGCAGTTTCAACGCCGGGGAGCTGTTTTTT CASSFNAGELFF
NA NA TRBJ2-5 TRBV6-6 TGTGCCAGCAGTTATTTTATCGGCAGACAAGAGACCCAGTACTTC CASSYFIGRQETQYF
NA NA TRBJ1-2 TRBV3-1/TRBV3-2 TGTGCCAGCAGCCAAGGGGCAGGGACCTATGGCTACACCTTC CASSQGAGTYGYTF
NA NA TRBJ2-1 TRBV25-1 TGTGCCAGCAGTGACTTCTGGGAGCGGGACAATGAGCAGTTCTTC CASSDFWERDNEQFF
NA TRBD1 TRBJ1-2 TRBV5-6 TGTGCCAGCAGCGGGGGCCCGGGACAGCTCTATGGCTACACCTTC CASSGGPGQLYGYTF
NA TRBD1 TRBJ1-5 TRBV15 TGTGCCACCAGCAGAGCCCGGGACAGGGATCAGCCCCAGCATTTT CATSRARDRDQPQHF
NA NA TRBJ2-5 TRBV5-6 TGTGCCAGCAGCTCCTCCCAAGAGACCCAGTACTTC CASSSSQETQYF
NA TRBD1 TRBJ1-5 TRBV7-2 TGTGCCAGCAGCTTAGTTACAGGGGGCGGTCAGCCCCAGCATTTT CASSLVTGGGQPQHF
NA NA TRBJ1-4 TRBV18 TGTGCCAGCTCACCGGGGGGCGACCTTAATGAAAAACTGTTTTTT CASSPGGDLNEKLFF
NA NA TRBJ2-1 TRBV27 TGTGCCAGCAGTTTGGGTGATACTAACAATGAGCAGTTCTTC CASSLGDTNNEQFF
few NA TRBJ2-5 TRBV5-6 TGTGCCAGCAGCTTGGGGGTTGGCCGGGAGACCCAGTACTTC CASSLGVGRETQYF
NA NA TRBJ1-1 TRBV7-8 TGTGCCAGCAGCTTAGCGTCGAGGGGGAACACTGAAGCTTTCTTT CASSLASRGNTEAFF
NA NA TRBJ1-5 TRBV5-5 TGTGCCAGCAGCGCTGCCATCGACAGATACAATCAGCCCCAGCATTTT CASSAAIDRYNQPQHF
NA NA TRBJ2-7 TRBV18 TGTGCCAGCTCACGCTCAGCCTCCTACGAGCAGTACTTC CASSRSASYEQYF
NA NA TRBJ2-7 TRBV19 TGTGCCAGTAGTGCCCCGACCTACGAGCAGTACTTC CASSAPTYEQYF
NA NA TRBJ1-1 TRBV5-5 TGTGCCAGCAGCTTGATCCCAGCAGAGAACACTGAAGCTTTCTTT CASSLIPAENTEAFF
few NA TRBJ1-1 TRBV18 TGTGCCAGCTCACCCGCCGTAGACAGGAACACTGAAGCTTTCTTT CASSPAVDRNTEAFF
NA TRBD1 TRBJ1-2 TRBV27 TGTGCCAGCAGTTCCGGACAGGGGGCTTGGGGCTACACCTTC CASSSGQGAWGYTF
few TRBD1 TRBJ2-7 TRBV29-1 TGCAGCGGGGCCCTGGACAGGGGCCACGAGCAGTACTTC CSGALDRGHEQYF
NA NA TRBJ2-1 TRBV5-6 TGTGCCAGCAGCCCGGGACCCGGGACCTCGAGGAATGAGCAGTTCTTC CASSPGPGTSRNEQFF
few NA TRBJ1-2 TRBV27 TGTGCCAGCAGCCTATCGGACGGTTACTATGGCTACACCTTC CASSLSDGYYGYTF